This TCR beta chain was recovered during a study of shared clonotypes between healthy human individuals. Germline V lookup: CDR1 SGHAT, CDR2 FQNNGV. CDR3 length equals 18 residues. V lost 5 bases, J lost 1 base, and 16 bases stayed unmatched. As to this clone: The antigen is undetermined.

General study findings and limits: Despite large depth, rarefaction showed incomplete sorted-subset sequencing.

Researchers partitioned CD4+ cells into CD45RA+ naive and CD45RA-negative memory subsets. At the deep level, the assay was run. The protocol was immunoSEQ multiplex PCR, while the TCRdb copy is restricted to in-frame clones and leaves out a portion. The data contain fewer than 1.6 million clones, 98% of them singletons. The rearrangement joins TRBV11-2 to TRBJ1-1; 7 bases line up with TRBD1. The specimen was naive CD4+ T cells sorted from blood. Stated subset: CD45RA+ positively selected. The source of this sequence is a man between 25 and 39 years old in good health. This chain's CDR3 is CASSNPRTGPQGNTEAFF. CDR3 DNA sequence: TGTGCCAGCAGCAATCCAAGGACAGGCCCTCAGGGGAACACTGAAGCTTTCTTT.